The entry below describes one T cell receptor beta chain. Its antigen is not identified. Both 60 Vbeta primers and 13 Jbeta primers went into the PCR. Clones were sequenced by immunoSEQ multiplex PCR, and TCRdb holds only the in-frame ones, with some missing. The top ten hold roughly 2.4% of the sample, which has roughly 150,000 clones, roughly 81% seen once. The data derive from a study of cytomegalovirus exposure and HLA in healthy donors. General study findings and limits: Only CMV serostatus was available as immune exposure information. For TCR beta chains, V- and J-gene trimming was later linked to a missense DCLRE1C variant. In vitro confirmation showed three CMV-associated chains to be CMV antigen specific. There was a cluster of highly shared sequence variants that was likely a sequencing artifact.

The CDR3 totals 11 residues. Looked up from germline, CDR1 is GTSNPN and CDR2 is SVGIG (reference sequence). Trimming removed 8 bases from V and 9 bases from J; junction bases left unmatched: 5. This clonotype originated in a woman under 30 in good health and CMV-seronegative. The sample taken for sequencing was PBMCs. The V call is TRBV30, the J call TRBJ2-5; 11 bases agree with TRBD1. In DNA, the CDR3 is TGTGCCGCCGGGACAGGGGGTCCCCAGTACTTC. This sequence encodes CAAGTGGPQYF. Using reference TRBV30 and TRBJ2-5 for the parts outside the CDR3, the full variable domain is SQTIHQWPATLVQPVGSPLSLECTVEGTSNPNLYWYRQAAGRGLQLLFYSVGIGQISSEVPQNLSASRPQDRQFILSSKKLLLSDSGFYLCAAGTGGPQYFGPGTRLLVL.